This TCR beta chain was sequenced during a study of blood T cell repertoires in COVID-19. Across the study: The samples span acute and convalescent COVID-19 from the United States, Italy and Spain.

The V end was cut by 3 bases, the J end by 4 bases, with 6 bases between. The CDR3 sequence is 12 residues long. In the original processing: Amplifying reference gene primers gave estimates of nucleated cell counts. The data were produced by immunoSEQ multiplex PCR, yet TCRdb's version contains in-frame clones alone and is incomplete. V and J calls and clone size follow that table, whereas D and trimming were derived from the DNA. The sample contains 200,000 to 300,000 clones, around 84% of which appear only once. The rearrangement joins TRBV12-3 or TRBV12-4 to TRBJ1-2; weak D call: TRBD1 (5 bases). Sample: peripheral blood. This clonotype was obtained from a woman aged 55-70 years with COVID-19, enrolled during active disease. CDR3 protein: CASSLGLYGYTF. Written as DNA, the CDR3 is TGTGCCAGCAGTTTGGGGCTCTATGGCTACACCTTC.